This TCR beta chain was captured by sequencing in a study of identical twins. This clonotype was detected once. One end of the junction does not line up with germline, which may come from a read error. Template switching (which added a universal primer site) was used, and cDNA carried unique molecular identifiers. TCRdb called the 5' RACE reads again in MiXCR, with one record for every CDR3 protein. Of some 300,000 distinct CDR3 sequences in the sample, around 12% were seen once. The same data also went into a second study, on yellow fever vaccine responses in identical twins.

Sequenced input: CD8+ T cells sorted from blood. The receptor was isolated from a woman younger than 35 in good health.

CDR3 nucleotide sequence: TGCTGTGCTAGAGCGGGGAGGCATCGCGGTCATCATGAGCAGTTCTTC. Amino acids: CCARAGRHRGHHEQFF. This chain uses TRBV20-1 with TRBJ2-1; 7 nucleotides align to TRBD2. The length of the CDR3 is 16 residues. Germline loops: CDR1 DFQATT, CDR2 SNEGSKA (reference sequence).